A single sample gave rise to the 10 T cell receptor beta chains below, sequenced in a study of blood T cells in healthy people across ages. It was with a sample-barcoded 5' primer and a J-beta primer mix that a second PCR of about 7 to 12 cycles was run. TCRdb fed the 5' RACE reads into MiXCR, producing one record per CDR3 protein. Among around 1,500,000 distinct CDR3 sequences listed, around 42% were seen once. Sequencing was done on a sample of blood. The receptors were sampled from a woman aged 18-30 years in good health.

This clonotype occurred once. The rearrangement links TRBV20-1 to TRBJ1-4; D ambiguous. The CDR3 totals 14 residues. Germline CDR1 is DFQATT and CDR2 is SNEGSKA (reference sequence). V lost 3 bases and J 6 bases, leaving 14 bases between the germline ends. The CDR3 region has the DNA TGCAGTGCTAGTTCTGCGGACGGGGATGAAAAACTGTTTTTT. Translating it yields CSASSADGDEKLFF.

This clonotype was recorded a few times. The J gene is TRBJ2-1, the V gene TRBV10-2; D ambiguous. The CDR3 covers 17 residues. The V and J ends lost 0 bases and 0 bases respectively, with 12 bases between them. Germline CDR1 and CDR2: WSHSY and SAAADI. DNA for the CDR3: TGCGCCAGCAGTGAGTCGGGCGTCCTTAGCTCCTACAATGAGCAGTTCTTC. This translates into CASSESGVLSSYNEQFF.

This chain links TRBV27 with TRBJ2-3; D gene uncertain. Trimming removed 7 bases at V and 0 bases at J, with 17 bases between. From germline, CDR1 is MNHEY and CDR2 SMNVEV (reference sequence). The CDR3 length is 16 residues. CDR3 residues: CASTGRQSSSTDTQYF. The CDR3 bases are TGTGCCAGCACCGGTAGGCAGTCTTCTAGCACAGATACGCAGTATTTT.

This clonotype was seen once. The rearrangement links TRBV29-1 to TRBJ2-1; D is ambiguous. The J call may be faulty, since TRBJ2-7 better matches the DNA end. The CDR3 totals 19 residues. CDR1 and CDR2 from the germline V gene are SQVTM and ANQGSEA. The CDR3 DNA is TGCAGCGTTGAAGATCGGTTGCGGACCGACAAGATCCTCTACAATGAGCAGTACTTC. As protein: CSVEDRLRTDKILYNEQYF.

The J gene is TRBJ2-2, the V gene TRBV7-9; D possibly corresponds to TRBD1 (6 bases). CDR3 length: 16 residues. Germline V gene data show CDR1 as SEHNR and CDR2 as FQNEAQ (reference sequence). Trimming stripped 5 bases from V and 7 bases from J, with 20 bases between. CDR3 residues: CASSPSSGADGGELFF. For the CDR3, the DNA is TGTGCCAGCAGCCCATCGTCAGGGGCCGATGGCGGGGAGCTGTTTTTT.

This clonotype turned up a few times. The chain combines TRBV7-9 with TRBJ2-3, with 8 bases that match TRBD2. This CDR3 region has 15 residues. Trimming took 4 bases from V and 5 from J; bases not matched to a gene: 8. CDR1 is SEHNR, CDR2 FQNEAQ, per germline (reference sequence). CDR3 sequence: CASSSPGGPVDTQYF. CDR3 bases: TGTGCCAGCAGCTCCCCGGGAGGGCCGGTAGATACGCAGTATTTT.

The chain employs TRBV12-3 or TRBV12-4 and TRBJ2-7; D ambiguous. V lost 4 bases and J 6 bases, leaving 16 bases between the germline ends. The CDR3 has 14 residues. The CDR3 nucleotides read TGTGCCAGCAGTTACCGGACGGGTAATGGCGAGCAGTACTTC. This translates into CASSYRTGNGEQYF.

This chain joins TRBV11-2 and TRBJ2-5; D not certain. The CDR3 covers 16 residues. V was cut by 5 bases and J by 5 bases, with 21 bases left in between. Germline CDR1 SGHAT, CDR2 FQNNGV. The chain's CDR3 is CASSQLDRAPGETQYF. The CDR3 DNA is TGTGCCAGCAGCCAATTAGATAGGGCGCCGGGCGAGACCCAGTACTTC.

Details on this clonotype: One end of the junction does not line up with germline, which may come from a read error. The rearrangement joins TRBV7-3 to TRBJ2-1, with D perhaps matching TRBD1 (6 bases). Per germline, CDR1 SGHTA and CDR2 FQGTGA. The CDR3 totals 14 residues. CDR3 sequence reads: CASILGVGADEQFF. In nucleotides, the CDR3 is TGTGCCAGCATCTTAGGTGTGGGGGCCGATGAGCAGTTCTTC.

The V call is TRBV12-3 or TRBV12-4, the J call TRBJ2-7; weak D call: TRBD2 (6 bases). The CDR3 length is 13 residues. Trimming shortened V by 3 bases and J by 2 bases, and 8 bases separated the two germline ends. The CDR3 nucleotides read TGTGCCAGCAGTTTGGAGGGAGCCTACGAGCAGTACTTC. Its translation is CASSLEGAYEQYF.